The present TCR beta chain was sequenced within a study of blood T cell repertoires in COVID-19. Study background: Whether acute or convalescent, the COVID-19 samples came from the United States, Italy and Spain. Nucleic acid was either cDNA or gDNA, and it came from T cells, B-cell-depleted T cells, or PBMCs.

This clone was found once. Unmatched junction bases numbered 5, after V lost 0 bases and J lost 5 bases. Germline V lookup: CDR1 SGHRS, CDR2 YFSETQ. CDR3 length equals 15 residues. The data were produced by immunoSEQ multiplex PCR, yet TCRdb's version contains in-frame clones alone and is incomplete. The sample holds 300,000 to 400,000 clones, about 93% seen once. The specimen was peripheral blood. The chain couples TRBV5-1 to TRBJ1-5; 7 bases line up with TRBD1. The sequence was collected from a woman between 18 and 29 years old who had recovered from COVID-19. The CDR3 sequence: CASSLAGQAYQPQHF. CDR3 in DNA: TGCGCCAGCAGCTTGGCCGGACAGGCCTATCAGCCCCAGCATTTT. Full variable domain (remainder filled in from reference TRBV5-1 and TRBJ1-5): KAGVTQTPRYLIKTRGQQVTLSCSPISGHRSVSWYQQTPGQGLQFLFEYFSETQRNKGNFPGRFSGRQFSNSRSEMNVSTLELGDSALYLCASSLAGQAYQPQHFGDGTRLSIL.